The clone carrying this T cell receptor beta chain has a count of ten or more. These data are taken from a study of T cell repertoires in cytomegalovirus infection. The CDR3 is 14 residues long. Germline CDR1 is SGHTA and CDR2 is FQGNSA. With 5 bases clipped from V and 5 bases from J, the junction kept 7 bases outside the gene matches. TCRdb redid the calling of the reads with MiXCR, one entry per CDR3 protein. This table holds more than 140,000 distinct CDR3 sequences, roughly 6.5% found once. The chain joins TRBV7-2 to TRBJ2-7, with 9 bases fitting TRBD1. This TCR was sampled from a human donor in good health (CMV status not recorded). Some clones in this sample may be carry-over from other donors' samples. The sequenced material came from PBMCs. CDR3 nucleotides: TGTGCCAGCAGCCATGGACAGGGGTTCGACGAGCAGTACTTC. The encoded protein is CASSHGQGFDEQYF.